This T cell receptor (beta chain) was sequenced in a study of T cells after somatic rescue of genetic block. Unmatched junction bases numbered 5, after V lost 4 bases and J lost 10 bases. The CDR3 has 12 amino acids. CDR1 and CDR2 from the germline V gene are SGHNT and YYREEE (reference sequence). Assay: immunoSEQ multiplex PCR; the TCRdb copy retains only in-frame clones and omits some. The profile shows some 70,000 clones, approximately 90% of them singletons. This chain links TRBV5-4 with TRBJ1-2, with 9 nucleotides matching TRBD1. Sequenced input: peripheral blood mononuclear cells (PBMCs). This receptor was taken from a young man. This CDR3 reads CASSRTGEAYTF. The CDR3 DNA reads as TGTGCCAGCAGCCGGACAGGGGAGGCCTACACCTTC.